Included here is one TCR beta chain sequence, with context. This record comes from a study of cytomegalovirus exposure and HLA in healthy donors. PCR amplification relied on 60 Vbeta primers (plus 13 Jbeta primers). Sequencing used immunoSEQ multiplex PCR; TCRdb keeps in-frame clones, though not all of them. Of roughly 76,000 clones in the sample, roughly 78% were seen once. Participants comprised healthy donors of bone marrow. The CDR3 runs 14 residues. Germline assignment: CDR1 LNHNV and CDR2 YYDKDF (reference sequence). V gave up 0 bases and J gave up 5 bases, with 9 bases separating them. The sequence was collected from a man aged 25 to 40 in good health and CMV-seronegative. The V and J genes are TRBV15 and TRBJ2-3; D uncertain. Specimen: PBMCs. The CDR3 sequence: CATSRDGPEDTQYF. CDR3 nucleotide sequence: TGTGCCACCAGCAGAGATGGCCCAGAAGATACGCAGTATTTT.